Given below is one T cell receptor beta chain in context. Antigen: not known. The entry originates in a study of shared clonotypes between healthy human individuals. General study findings and limits: The rarefaction results pointed to incomplete sorted-subset sequencing despite large depth. Four donors had around 5% of their naive CD4 clonotypes in common.

Naive CD8 cells, CD45RO-negative and positively selected for CCR7, excluded terminally differentiated effector memory CD45RA+ cells. All donors were Caucasian adults living in Nashville, Tennessee. Sequencing used immunoSEQ multiplex PCR; TCRdb keeps in-frame clones, though not all of them. This sample has some 2 million clones, with around 96% found just once. The CDR3 runs to 17 residues. Trimming left V 1 base short and J 4 bases short, with 20 bases between. Germline loops: CDR1 SGHRS, CDR2 YFSETQ. The clonotype originates from a man aged 18 to 29 in good health. V is TRBV5-1 and J is TRBJ2-5, with D possibly being TRBD1 (6 bases). The specimen was naive CD8+ T cells sorted from blood. The CDR3 protein is CASSLSSQQGFGETQYF. CDR3 nucleotide sequence: TGCGCCAGCAGCTTGTCGAGTCAACAGGGTTTTGGAGAGACCCAGTACTTC.